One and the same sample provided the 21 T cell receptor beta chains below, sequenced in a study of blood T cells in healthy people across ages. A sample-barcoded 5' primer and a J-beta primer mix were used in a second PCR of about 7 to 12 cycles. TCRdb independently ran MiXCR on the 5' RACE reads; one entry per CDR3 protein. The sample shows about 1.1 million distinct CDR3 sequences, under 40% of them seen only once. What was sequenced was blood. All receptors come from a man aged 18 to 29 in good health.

The CDR3 sequence: CASSLVGPSRAGGLNNEQFF. CDR3 bases: TGTGCCAGCAGCTTAGTGGGACCCTCTCGTGCGGGGGGCCTGAACAATGAGCAGTTCTTC. The chain has TRBV7-8 and TRBJ2-1; 8 nucleotides match TRBD2. The CDR3 runs 20 residues. V lost 1 base and J lost 5; bases outside the gene matches: 19. Germline loops: CDR1 SGHVS, CDR2 FQNEAQ.

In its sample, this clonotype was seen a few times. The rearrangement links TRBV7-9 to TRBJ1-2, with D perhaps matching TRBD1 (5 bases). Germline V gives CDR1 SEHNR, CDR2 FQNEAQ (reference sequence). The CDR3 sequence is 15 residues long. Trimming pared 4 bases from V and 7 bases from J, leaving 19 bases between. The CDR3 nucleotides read TGTGCCAGCAGCTCAGCCTCGACGGGGCAGGGTGGCTACACCTTC. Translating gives CASSSASTGQGGYTF. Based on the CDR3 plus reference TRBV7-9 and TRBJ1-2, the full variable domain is DTGVSQNPRHKITKRGQNVTFRCDPISEHNRLYWYRQTLGQGPEFLTYFQNEAQLEKSRLLSDRFSAERPKGSFSTLEIQRTEQGDSAMYLCASSSASTGQGGYTFGSGTRLTVV.

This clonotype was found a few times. CDR3 DNA sequence: TGCGCCAGCAGCTTGTTAGTCGGTTCTAAGGGGGCCAACGTCCTGACTTTC. Amino acids: CASSLLVGSKGANVLTF. V usage is TRBV5-1 and J usage is TRBJ2-6; unclear D gene. Germline CDR1 SGHRS, CDR2 YFSETQ. CDR3 length equals 17 residues. Trimming pared 1 base from V and 4 bases from J, leaving 15 bases between.

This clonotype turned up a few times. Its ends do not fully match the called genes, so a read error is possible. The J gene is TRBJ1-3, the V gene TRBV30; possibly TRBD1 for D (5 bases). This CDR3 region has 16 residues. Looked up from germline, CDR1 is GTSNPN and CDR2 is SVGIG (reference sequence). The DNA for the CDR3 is TGTGCCTCGAGTTTACCGAAAGACAGCTCTGGAAACACCATATATTTT. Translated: CASSLPKDSSGNTIYF.

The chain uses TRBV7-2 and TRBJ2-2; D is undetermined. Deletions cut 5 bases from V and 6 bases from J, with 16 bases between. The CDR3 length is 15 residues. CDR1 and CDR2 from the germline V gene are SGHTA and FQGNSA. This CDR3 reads CASSKDRNGPGELFF. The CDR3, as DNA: TGTGCCAGCAGCAAAGATCGGAACGGCCCCGGGGAGCTGTTTTTT.

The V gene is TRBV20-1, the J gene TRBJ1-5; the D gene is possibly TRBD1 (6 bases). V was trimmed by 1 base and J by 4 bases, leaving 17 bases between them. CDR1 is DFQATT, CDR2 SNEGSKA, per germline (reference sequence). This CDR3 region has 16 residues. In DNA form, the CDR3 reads TGCAGTGCTAGAGTGGTAGTGACAGGTTGGAATCAGCCCCAGCATTTT. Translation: CSARVVVTGWNQPQHF.

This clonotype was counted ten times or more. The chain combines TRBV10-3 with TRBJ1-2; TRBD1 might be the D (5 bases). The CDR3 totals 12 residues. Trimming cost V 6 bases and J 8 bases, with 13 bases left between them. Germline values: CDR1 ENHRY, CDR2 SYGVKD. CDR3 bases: TGTGCCATCAGAAGGCAGGGCGAAGGCTACACCTTC. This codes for CAIRRQGEGYTF.

DNA for the CDR3: TGTGCCATCAGGATACAGGGGGCAATGGGGACTGAAGCTTTCTTT. Protein: CAIRIQGAMGTEAFF. The J gene is TRBJ1-1, the V gene TRBV10-3, with 9 positions matching TRBD1. Unmatched junction bases numbered 10, after V lost 6 bases and J lost 5 bases. The CDR3 length is 15 residues. Germline lookup yields CDR1 ENHRY and CDR2 SYGVKD.

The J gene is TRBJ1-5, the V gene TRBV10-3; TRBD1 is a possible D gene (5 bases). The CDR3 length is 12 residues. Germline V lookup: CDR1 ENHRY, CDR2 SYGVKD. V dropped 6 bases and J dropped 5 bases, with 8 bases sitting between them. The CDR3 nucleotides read TGTGCCATCAGGGACACAGATCAGCCCCAGCATTTT. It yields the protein CAIRDTDQPQHF.

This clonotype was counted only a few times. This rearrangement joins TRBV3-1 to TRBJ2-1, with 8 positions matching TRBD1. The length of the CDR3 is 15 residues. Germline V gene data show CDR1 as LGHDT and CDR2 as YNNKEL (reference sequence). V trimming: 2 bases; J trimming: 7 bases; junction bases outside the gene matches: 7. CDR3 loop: CASSQFQGASNEQFF. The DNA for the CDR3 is TGTGCCAGCAGCCAATTTCAGGGGGCGTCAAATGAGCAGTTCTTC.

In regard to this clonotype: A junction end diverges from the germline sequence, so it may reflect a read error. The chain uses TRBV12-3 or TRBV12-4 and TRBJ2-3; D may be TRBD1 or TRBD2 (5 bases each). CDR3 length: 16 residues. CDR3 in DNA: TGTGCCAGCAGTCCCCGCGAGGGCTGGGGCACAGCTACGCAGTATTTT. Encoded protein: CASSPREGWGTATQYF.

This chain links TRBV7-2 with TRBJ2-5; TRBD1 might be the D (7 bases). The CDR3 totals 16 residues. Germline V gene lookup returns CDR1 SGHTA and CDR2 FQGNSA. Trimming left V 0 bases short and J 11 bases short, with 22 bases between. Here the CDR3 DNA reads TGTGCCAGCAGCTTAGCACAGGGGAGGTCTCAATATGAGCAGTACTTC. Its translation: CASSLAQGRSQYEQYF.

CDR3 residues: CATSDPRDRYPQYF. Here the CDR3 DNA reads TGTGCCACCAGTGATCCCCGGGACCGTTATCCGCAGTATTTT. J is TRBJ2-3 and V is TRBV24-1, with D possibly called TRBD1 or TRBD2 (5 bases each). Germline-derived CDR1 and CDR2 are KGHDR and SFDVKD. The CDR3 totals 14 residues. V shed 3 bases and J shed 10 bases, with 16 bases lying between them.

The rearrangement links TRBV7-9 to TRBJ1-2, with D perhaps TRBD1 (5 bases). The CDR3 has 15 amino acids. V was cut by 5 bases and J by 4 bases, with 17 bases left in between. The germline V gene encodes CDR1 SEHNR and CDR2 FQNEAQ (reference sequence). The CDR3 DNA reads TGTGCCAGCAGCCCGGGGGGTCAAGGGGTCTATGGCTACACCTTC. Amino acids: CASSPGGQGVYGYTF.

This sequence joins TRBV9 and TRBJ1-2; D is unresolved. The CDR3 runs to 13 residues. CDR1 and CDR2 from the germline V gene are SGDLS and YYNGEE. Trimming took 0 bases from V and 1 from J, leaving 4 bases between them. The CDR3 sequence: CASSVADNYGYTF. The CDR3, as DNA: TGTGCCAGCAGCGTAGCAGATAACTATGGCTACACCTTC.

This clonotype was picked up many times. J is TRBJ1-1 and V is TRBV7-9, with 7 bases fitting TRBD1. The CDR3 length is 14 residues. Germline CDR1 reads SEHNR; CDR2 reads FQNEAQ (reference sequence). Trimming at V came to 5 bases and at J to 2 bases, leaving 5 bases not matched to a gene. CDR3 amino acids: CASSPQGRNTEAFF. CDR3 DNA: TGTGCCAGCAGCCCACAGGGGCGAAACACTGAAGCTTTCTTT. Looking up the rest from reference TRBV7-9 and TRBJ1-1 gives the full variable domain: DTGVSQNPRHKITKRGQNVTFRCDPISEHNRLYWYRQTLGQGPEFLTYFQNEAQLEKSRLLSDRFSAERPKGSFSTLEIQRTEQGDSAMYLCASSPQGRNTEAFFGQGTRLTVV.

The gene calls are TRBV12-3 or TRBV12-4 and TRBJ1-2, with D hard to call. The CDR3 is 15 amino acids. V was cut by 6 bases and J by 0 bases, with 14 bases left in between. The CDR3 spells CASSRRLPSNYGYTF. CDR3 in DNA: TGTGCCAGCAGCCGGCGTCTACCTTCTAACTATGGCTACACCTTC.

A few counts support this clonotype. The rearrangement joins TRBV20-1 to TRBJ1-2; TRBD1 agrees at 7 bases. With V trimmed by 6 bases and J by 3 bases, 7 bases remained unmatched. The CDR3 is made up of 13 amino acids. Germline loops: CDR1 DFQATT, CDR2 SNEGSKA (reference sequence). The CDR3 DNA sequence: TGCAGTGCAGACACAGGGGACGACTATGGCTACACCTTC. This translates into CSADTGDDYGYTF.

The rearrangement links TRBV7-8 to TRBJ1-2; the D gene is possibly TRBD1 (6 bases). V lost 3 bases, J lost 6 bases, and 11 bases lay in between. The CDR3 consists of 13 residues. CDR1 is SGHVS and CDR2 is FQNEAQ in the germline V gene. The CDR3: CASSFTGFDGYTF. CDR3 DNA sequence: TGTGCCAGCAGCTTTACAGGGTTTGATGGCTACACCTTC.

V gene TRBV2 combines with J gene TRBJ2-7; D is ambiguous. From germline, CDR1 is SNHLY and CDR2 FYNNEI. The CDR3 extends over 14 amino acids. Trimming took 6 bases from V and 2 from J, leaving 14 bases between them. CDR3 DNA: TGTGCCAGCAGAGACGTCCCCCAGACCTACGAGCAGTACTTC. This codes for CASRDVPQTYEQYF.

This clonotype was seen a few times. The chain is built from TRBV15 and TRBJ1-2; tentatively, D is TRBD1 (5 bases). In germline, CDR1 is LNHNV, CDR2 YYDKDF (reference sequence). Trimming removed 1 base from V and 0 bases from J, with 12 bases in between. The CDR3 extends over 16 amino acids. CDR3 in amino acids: CATSRAWDLANYGYTF. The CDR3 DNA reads TGTGCCACCAGCAGAGCCTGGGACCTAGCTAACTATGGCTACACCTTC. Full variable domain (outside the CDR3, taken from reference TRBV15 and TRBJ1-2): DAMVIQNPRYQVTQFGKPVTLSCSQTLNHNVMYWYQQKSSQAPKLLFHYYDKDFNNEADTPDNFQSRRPNTSFCFLDIRSPGLGDTAMYLCATSRAWDLANYGYTFGSGTRLTVV.